This TCR beta chain emerged from a study of blood T cells in healthy people across ages. Study outcomes and limitations: Possibly confounding the expanded clonotype changes was the fact that donor CMV status was unknown.

For the second PCR, which ran for about 6 to 11 cycles, a sample-barcoded 5' primer and a J-beta primer mix were used. Carrying 12 random nucleotides, a template-switch adaptor labeled each individual cDNA molecule. MiXCR, applied by TCRdb to the 5' RACE reads, yields one record per CDR3 protein. In the table there are roughly 560,000 distinct CDR3 sequences, 24% of which are singletons. This clonotype appeared a few times. Its antigen is still unknown. Samples had at least 7 million PBMCs isolated from them. CDR1 is WSHSY, CDR2 SAAADI, per germline. This CDR3 is 15 amino acids long. V shed 4 bases and J shed 6 bases, with 19 bases lying between them. In addition, the sample was reused for a study of T cells of mothers and their children.

The chain couples TRBV10-2 to TRBJ2-7; possible D gene TRBD1, 6 bases. The receptor's source is a boy younger than 18 in good health. The specimen sequenced was blood. Here the CDR3 DNA reads TGCGCCAGCAGTGGACCTCCACAGGGAGTAGGCGAGCAGTACTTC. Residues: CASSGPPQGVGEQYF.